These 32 T cell receptor beta chains were sequenced from one sample in a study of shared clonotypes between healthy human individuals. Measured with immunoSEQ multiplex PCR; TCRdb has only the in-frame clones, and not every one. The sample has about 1.9 million clones; 93% are singletons. CD45RO-negative, CCR7-positively selected cells formed the naive CD8 fraction, excluding terminally differentiated effector memory CD45RA+ cells. The sequencing sample was made of naive CD8+ T cells from PBMCs. The receptors here all came from a young man in good health. Some clones in this sample may be carry-over from other donors' samples.

A few counts support this clone. The chain is built from TRBV7-9 and TRBJ1-4; maybe TRBD1 (5 bases). Looked up from germline, CDR1 is SEHNR and CDR2 is FQNEAQ (reference sequence). V lost 6 bases to trimming and J lost 5 bases, with 13 bases between them. CDR3 length: 14 amino acids. CDR3 nucleotide sequence: TGTGCCAGCAGGGGGGACCGATGGAATGAAAAACTGTTTTTT. Protein: CASRGDRWNEKLFF.

The chain uses TRBV29-1 and TRBJ2-5, with a tentative D call TRBD1 (6 bases). V was trimmed by 6 bases and J by 9 bases, leaving 14 bases between them. The V gene's germline CDR1 is SQVTM and CDR2 ANQGSEA. The CDR3 runs to 11 residues. In nucleotides, the CDR3 is TGCAGCGTCCGACGGTCAGGGGCCCAGTACTTC. Translated, it gives CSVRRSGAQYF. The variable domain in full, with the rest retrieved from reference TRBV29-1 and TRBJ2-5, is SAVISQKPSRDICQRGTSLTIQCQVDSQVTMMFWYRQQPGQSLTLIATANQGSEATYESGFVIDKFPISRPNLTFSTLTVSNMSPEDSSIYLCSVRRSGAQYFGPGTRLLVL.

The V call is TRBV12-5, the J call TRBJ1-2; 7 bases fit TRBD1. The J segment lost 4 bases and the V segment lost 3 bases, leaving 8 bases of the junction unmatched. This CDR3 is built from 15 residues. Germline V CDR1 and CDR2: LGHNT, FRNRAP. The DNA for the CDR3 is TGTGCTAGTGGTTTCACCCGGGCAGGGGGCTATGGCTACACCTTC. This codes for CASGFTRAGGYGYTF. Complete variable domain (other parts from reference TRBV12-5 and TRBJ1-2): DARVTQTPRHKVTEMGQEVTMRCQPILGHNTVFWYRQTMMQGLELLAYFRNRAPLDDSGMPKDRFSAEMPDATLATLKIQPSEPRDSAVYFCASGFTRAGGYGYTFGSGTRLTVV.

The chain employs TRBV28 and TRBJ1-2, with 8 bases lining up with TRBD1. Germline V gene lookup returns CDR1 MDHEN and CDR2 SYDVKM. This CDR3 comprises 15 residues. The V gene end was trimmed by 0 bases and the J gene end by 5 bases; junction bases not matched to a gene: 5. The chain's CDR3 is CASSLWAGGGYGYTF. The CDR3 DNA sequence: TGTGCCAGCAGTTTATGGGCAGGGGGCGGGTATGGCTACACCTTC.

The J gene is TRBJ2-7, the V gene TRBV11-2; D gene uncertain. Per germline, CDR1 SGHAT and CDR2 FQNNGV. This CDR3 has 14 amino acids. Trimming left V 4 bases short and J 1 base short, with 11 bases between. CDR3 amino acids: CASSSVLRSYEQYF. The DNA of the CDR3 is TGTGCCAGCAGCTCGGTTTTACGTTCCTACGAGCAGTACTTC.

This clone was seen only once. This chain joins TRBV5-4 and TRBJ2-7; the D gene could be TRBD1 or TRBD2 (7 bases each). V shed 4 bases and J shed 2 bases, with 19 bases lying between them. This CDR3 region has 16 residues. Germline loops: CDR1 SGHNT, CDR2 YYREEE (reference sequence). CDR3 in amino acids: CASSPHQGGPTYEQYF. For the CDR3, the DNA is TGTGCCAGCAGCCCCCATCAGGGGGGGCCAACCTACGAGCAGTACTTC.

The V and J genes are TRBV19 and TRBJ1-5; a possible D gene is TRBD1 (6 bases). CDR1 is LNHDA and CDR2 is SQIVND in the germline V gene (reference sequence). Trimming removed 8 bases at V and 2 bases at J, with 13 bases between. The length of the CDR3 is 14 residues. The CDR3 protein is CASHERGGNQPQHF. The CDR3 DNA reads as TGTGCCAGTCACGAAAGGGGGGGCAATCAGCCCCAGCATTTT. Supplemented by reference TRBV19 and TRBJ1-5, the full variable domain reads DGGITQSPKYLFRKEGQNVTLSCEQNLNHDAMYWYRQDPGQGLRLIYYSQIVNDFQKGDIAEGYSVSREKKESFPLTVTSAQKNPTAFYLCASHERGGNQPQHFGDGTRLSIL.

V usage is TRBV25-1 and J usage is TRBJ2-3, with D possibly TRBD2 on 6 matching bases. The V end lost 1 base, the J end lost 3 bases, and 14 bases lay between the germline ends. Per the germline V gene, CDR1 is MGHDK and CDR2 is SYGVNS. The CDR3 consists of 16 residues. Written as DNA, the CDR3 is TGTGCCAGCAGTGAATTGAGGGACTTGCCTACAGATACGCAGTATTTT. It translates to CASSELRDLPTDTQYF.

The V gene is TRBV19, the J gene TRBJ1-5; D is undetermined. The germline CDR1 and CDR2 sequences are LNHDA and SQIVND (reference sequence). CDR3 length: 13 residues. Deletions cut 8 bases from V and 4 bases from J, with 12 bases between. CDR3 nucleotide sequence: TGTGCCAGTGCCCCAGAGGCTAATCAGCCCCAGCATTTT. The encoded protein is CASAPEANQPQHF.

The V gene is TRBV27, the J gene TRBJ2-7, with D unresolved. Germline values: CDR1 MNHEY, CDR2 SMNVEV (reference sequence). The CDR3 contains 14 residues. V lost 2 bases to trimming and J lost 4 bases, with 12 bases between them. CDR3 sequence reads: CASSLRSGEYEQYF. The CDR3 coding sequence is TGTGCCAGCAGTTTAAGGAGTGGAGAATACGAGCAGTACTTC.

CDR3 in DNA: TGTGCCAGCAGGGGGGTAGGGGAAGTGGGATCGCGGGAGCAGTACTTC. The encoded protein is CASRGVGEVGSREQYF. The gene calls are TRBV27 and TRBJ2-7; D tentatively fits TRBD1 or TRBD2 (5 bases each). The CDR3 is made up of 16 amino acids. Trimming took off 6 bases at V and 7 bases at J, with 25 bases between the two ends. Per the germline V gene, CDR1 is MNHEY and CDR2 is SMNVEV (reference sequence).

The genes are TRBV28 and TRBJ2-7; 9 bases agree with TRBD2. The V segment lost 2 bases and the J segment 5 bases; nucleotides outside the gene matches: 16. This CDR3 is built from 18 residues. Germline V gives CDR1 MDHEN, CDR2 SYDVKM. CDR3 nucleotide sequence: TGTGCCAGCAGTTTAAGCCTAGCGGGAAGCTCACTTAGCCACGAGCAGTACTTC. It specifies CASSLSLAGSSLSHEQYF.

V and J are TRBV29-1 and TRBJ1-2; D is perhaps TRBD1 (6 bases). Germline V gene lookup returns CDR1 SQVTM and CDR2 ANQGSEA. The CDR3 is 13 residues long. Trimming stripped 5 bases from V and 4 bases from J, with 14 bases between. CDR3 loop: CSVKRGFSYGYTF. The CDR3, as DNA: TGCAGCGTTAAGAGGGGGTTCTCCTATGGCTACACCTTC.

The V call is TRBV28, the J call TRBJ2-7; D possibly uses TRBD1 or TRBD2 (5 bases each). CDR1 MDHEN and CDR2 SYDVKM come from the germline V gene. Trimming pared 6 bases from V and 6 bases from J, leaving 18 bases between. The CDR3 is 14 residues long. CDR3 protein: CASREGLAPGEQYF. The CDR3 DNA sequence: TGTGCCAGCAGAGAGGGGCTCGCCCCAGGCGAGCAGTACTTC.

The rearrangement links TRBV2 to TRBJ2-7; TRBD2 agrees at 14 bases. Germline loops: CDR1 SNHLY, CDR2 FYNNEI. CDR3 length: 17 residues. V was pared by 4 bases and J by 3 bases, with 8 bases of the junction left unmatched. CDR3 sequence: CASSGKGLAGDSYEQYF. CDR3 in DNA: TGTGCCAGCAGTGGCAAGGGACTAGCGGGAGACAGCTACGAGCAGTACTTC.

J is TRBJ2-2 and V is TRBV27, with 10 bases that match TRBD2. This CDR3 is 16 amino acids long. The J segment lost 5 bases and the V segment lost 5 bases, leaving 8 bases of the junction unmatched. Germline CDR1 reads MNHEY; CDR2 reads SMNVEV (reference sequence). CDR3 nucleotides: TGTGCCAGCAGTCAACATACGGGACTAGCGACCGGGGAGCTGTTTTTT. It specifies CASSQHTGLATGELFF.

The V and J genes are TRBV6-5 and TRBJ2-2; D unresolved. Deletions cut 6 bases from V and 3 bases from J, with 8 bases between. The germline CDR1 and CDR2 sequences are MNHEY and SVGAGI. CDR3 length: 13 amino acids. CDR3 loop: CASRGSHTGELFF. The CDR3, as DNA: TGTGCCAGCAGGGGGTCGCACACCGGGGAGCTGTTTTTT.

The sample holds one count of this clone. V is TRBV7-8 and J is TRBJ2-5; D is possibly TRBD1 (5 bases). The CDR3 is 14 residues long. CDR1 SGHVS and CDR2 FQNEAQ come from the germline V gene. V dropped 5 bases and J dropped 1 base, with 11 bases sitting between them. CDR3 DNA sequence: TGTGCCAGCAGCCAAAGGGGCCTCCAAGAGACCCAGTACTTC. The encoded protein is CASSQRGLQETQYF. Drawing the rest from reference TRBV7-8 and TRBJ2-5, the complete variable domain is GAGVSQSPRYKVAKRGQDVALRCDPISGHVSLFWYQQALGQGPEFLTYFQNEAQLDKSGLPSDRFFAERPEGSVSTLKIQRTQQEDSAVYLCASSQRGLQETQYFGPGTRLLVL.

J is TRBJ1-5 and V is TRBV19; TRBD1 might be the D (5 bases). Trimming stripped 9 bases from V and 1 base from J, with 13 bases between. Germline CDR1 and CDR2: LNHDA and SQIVND (reference sequence). This CDR3 comprises 14 residues. The CDR3 DNA is TGTGCCAGCAGGGCCGGTCTGAGCAATCAGCCCCAGCATTTT. Protein: CASRAGLSNQPQHF.

This chain uses TRBV19 with TRBJ1-1; 7 bases align to TRBD1. This CDR3 has 18 amino acids. The V gene end was trimmed by 7 bases and the J gene end by 0 bases; junction bases not matched to a gene: 17. CDR1 LNHDA and CDR2 SQIVND come from the germline V gene (reference sequence). CDR3 residues: CASTYSRDRDFMNTEAFF. The CDR3 DNA is TGTGCCAGTACCTACTCCCGGGACAGAGACTTCATGAACACTGAAGCTTTCTTT. Together with reference TRBV19 and TRBJ1-1, the CDR3 gives the full variable domain: DGGITQSPKYLFRKEGQNVTLSCEQNLNHDAMYWYRQDPGQGLRLIYYSQIVNDFQKGDIAEGYSVSREKKESFPLTVTSAQKNPTAFYLCASTYSRDRDFMNTEAFFGQGTRLTVV.

This CDR3 is CASSSQKRGGRSSYNEQFF. CDR3 nucleotide sequence: TGTGCCAGCAGTTCCCAAAAAAGAGGCGGGAGGAGCTCCTACAATGAGCAGTTCTTC. The chain carries TRBV28 and TRBJ2-1; 8 bases fit TRBD2. There are 19 residues in the CDR3. Looked up from germline, CDR1 is MDHEN and CDR2 is SYDVKM. Trimming removed 4 bases from V and 0 bases from J; junction bases left unmatched: 14. Combining the CDR3 with reference TRBV28 and TRBJ2-1 gives the whole variable domain DVKVTQSSRYLVKRTGEKVFLECVQDMDHENMFWYRQDPGLGLRLIYFSYDVKMKEKGDIPEGYSVSREKKERFSLILESASTNQTSMYLCASSSQKRGGRSSYNEQFFGPGTRLTVL.

This clone was recorded once. This sequence joins TRBV7-9 and TRBJ2-1; D uncertain. The CDR3 consists of 14 residues. V was cut by 6 bases and J by 4 bases, with 13 bases left in between. CDR1 and CDR2 (germline): SEHNR, FQNEAQ (reference sequence). CDR3 sequence reads: CASRPHTRYNEQFF. The CDR3 DNA follows: TGTGCCAGCAGGCCCCATACGAGGTACAATGAGCAGTTCTTC.

Points on this clone: This specimen includes other DNA sequences encoding the same CDR3. As DNA, the CDR3 is TGTGCCAGCAGCGTAGACAGGGGATCGTACGAGCAGTACTTC. Its translation: CASSVDRGSYEQYF. The J gene is TRBJ2-7, the V gene TRBV9, with 7 bases matching TRBD1. Germline V lookup: CDR1 SGDLS, CDR2 YYNGEE. The V segment lost 0 bases and the J segment 4 bases; nucleotides outside the gene matches: 4. The CDR3 length is 14 residues.

CDR3 sequence (DNA): TGTGCCAGTCAGCTCCGAGGGGCCAACACTGAAGCTTTCTTT. Its translation: CASQLRGANTEAFF. The genes are TRBV19 and TRBJ1-1, with D perhaps TRBD1 (5 bases). Germline CDR1 LNHDA, CDR2 SQIVND (reference sequence). V lost 8 bases to trimming and J lost 2 bases, with 15 bases between them. The CDR3 loop spans 14 amino acids.

The genes are TRBV7-9 and TRBJ2-7; D is tentatively TRBD1 or TRBD2 (5 bases each). Between the trimmed V and J ends, which lost 5 bases and 6 bases, there was a span of 11 bases. The CDR3 is 12 amino acids. In germline, CDR1 is SEHNR, CDR2 FQNEAQ (reference sequence). The CDR3 DNA reads TGTGCCAGCAGCCCGTGGGGGTTCGAGCAGTACTTC. Translation: CASSPWGFEQYF. The full variable domain, its missing parts supplied by reference TRBV7-9 and TRBJ2-7, is DTGVSQNPRHKITKRGQNVTFRCDPISEHNRLYWYRQTLGQGPEFLTYFQNEAQLEKSRLLSDRFSAERPKGSFSTLEIQRTEQGDSAMYLCASSPWGFEQYFGPGTRLTVT.

The genes are TRBV15 and TRBJ2-7; D gene ambiguous. There are 15 residues in the CDR3. The V gene lost 0 bases and the J gene lost 3 bases, with 12 bases spanning the gap. The germline gives CDR1 LNHNV, CDR2 YYDKDF (reference sequence). The CDR3 bases are TGTGCCACCAGCAGAGATCGGATGATCTTCTACGAGCAGTACTTC. Translating gives CATSRDRMIFYEQYF.

The V call is TRBV6-5, the J call TRBJ1-4, with no clear D. This CDR3 is built from 15 residues. Germline loops: CDR1 MNHEY, CDR2 SVGAGI. V was trimmed by 6 bases and J by 7 bases, leaving 18 bases between them. The CDR3 region is CASSDQLLPFEKLFF. The CDR3 DNA follows: TGTGCCAGCAGCGATCAGTTACTCCCTTTTGAAAAACTGTTTTTT.

The J gene is TRBJ2-5, the V gene TRBV28; D gene uncertain. Germline V CDR1 and CDR2: MDHEN, SYDVKM. V was pared by 7 bases and J by 4 bases, with 19 bases between. The CDR3 sequence is 15 residues long. In DNA, the CDR3 is TGTGCCAGCACCCTGCTCCGGACCGATCGAGAGACCCAGTACTTC. Translating it yields CASTLLRTDRETQYF. Using reference TRBV28 and TRBJ2-5 for the parts outside the CDR3, the full variable domain is DVKVTQSSRYLVKRTGEKVFLECVQDMDHENMFWYRQDPGLGLRLIYFSYDVKMKEKGDIPEGYSVSREKKERFSLILESASTNQTSMYLCASTLLRTDRETQYFGPGTRLLVL.

This clone has just one count. This rearrangement joins TRBV4-1 to TRBJ2-7, with D uncertain. This CDR3 region has 13 residues. Germline V CDR1 and CDR2: MGHRA, YSYEKL. Deletions cut 1 base from V and 4 bases from J, with 8 bases between. The CDR3, as DNA: TGCGCCAGCAGCCAAGGTAGCTTTTACGAGCAGTACTTC. Translated, it gives CASSQGSFYEQYF.

Of note for this clone: This same CDR3 is encoded by further DNA sequences in the sample. The chain links TRBV9 to TRBJ2-7, with 14 bases matching TRBD2. V lost 2 bases to trimming and J lost 0 bases; unmatched junction nucleotides: 1. Germline lookup yields CDR1 SGDLS and CDR2 YYNGEE. The CDR3 is made up of 16 amino acids. The CDR3 loop is CASSVGTSGSSYEQYF. CDR3 nucleotide sequence: TGTGCCAGCAGCGTTGGGACTAGCGGGAGCTCCTACGAGCAGTACTTC.

The V call is TRBV18, the J call TRBJ1-4, with 11 bases fitting TRBD1. This CDR3 is 15 amino acids long. V lost 4 bases, J lost 8 bases, and 6 bases stayed unmatched. Germline V gene sequence: CDR1 KGHSH, CDR2 LQKENI. The CDR3 sequence is CASSLGQGAREKLFF. The CDR3 DNA follows: TGTGCCAGCTCACTTGGACAGGGGGCGCGGGAAAAACTGTTTTTT.

The gene calls are TRBV7-2 and TRBJ2-1, with unresolved D. The germline gives CDR1 SGHTA, CDR2 FQGNSA. V was clipped by 2 bases and J by 6 bases, with 8 bases between them. There are 13 residues in the CDR3. The CDR3 here is CASSLKPGNEQFF. The CDR3 DNA sequence: TGTGCCAGCAGCTTAAAACCGGGCAATGAGCAGTTCTTC.